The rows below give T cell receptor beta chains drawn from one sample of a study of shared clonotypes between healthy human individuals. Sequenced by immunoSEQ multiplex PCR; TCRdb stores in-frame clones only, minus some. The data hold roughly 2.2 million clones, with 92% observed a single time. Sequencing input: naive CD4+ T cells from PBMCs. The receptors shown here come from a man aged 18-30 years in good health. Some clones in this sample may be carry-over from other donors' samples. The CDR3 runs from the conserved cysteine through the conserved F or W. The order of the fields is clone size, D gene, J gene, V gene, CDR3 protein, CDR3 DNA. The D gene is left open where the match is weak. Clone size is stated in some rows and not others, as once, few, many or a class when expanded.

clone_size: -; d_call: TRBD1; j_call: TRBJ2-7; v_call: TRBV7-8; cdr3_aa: CASSLNDRGAYEQYF; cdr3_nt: TGTGCCAGCAGCTTAAACGACAGGGGCGCCTACGAGCAGTACTTC
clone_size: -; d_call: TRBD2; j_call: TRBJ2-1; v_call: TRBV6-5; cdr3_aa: CASSYSGTSGNEQFF; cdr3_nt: TGTGCCAGCAGTTACTCGGGGACTAGCGGCAATGAGCAGTTCTTC
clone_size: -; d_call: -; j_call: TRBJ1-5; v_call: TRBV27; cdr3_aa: CASSLRDLRFHGDKGNQPQHF; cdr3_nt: TGTGCCAGCAGTTTAAGGGATTTGAGATTTCATGGGGACAAGGGCAATCAGCCCCAGCATTTT
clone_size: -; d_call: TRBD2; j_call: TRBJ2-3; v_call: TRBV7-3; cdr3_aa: CAGPGLTPSDTQYF; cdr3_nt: TGTGCCGGGCCGGGACTAACGCCATCAGATACGCAGTATTTT
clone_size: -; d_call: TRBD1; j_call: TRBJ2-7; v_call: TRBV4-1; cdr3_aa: CASSQDRQGAWGQYF; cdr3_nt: TGCGCCAGCAGCCAAGATCGACAGGGGGCTTGGGGGCAGTACTTC
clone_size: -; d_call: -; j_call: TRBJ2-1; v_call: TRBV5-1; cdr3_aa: CASSLVSSVYNEQFF; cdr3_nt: TGCGCCAGCAGCTTGGTGTCTAGCGTGTACAATGAGCAGTTCTTC
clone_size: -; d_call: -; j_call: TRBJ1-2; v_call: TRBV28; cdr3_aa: CASSFPFAAGYGYTF; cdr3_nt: TGTGCCAGCAGTTTCCCTTTCGCGGCCGGTTATGGCTACACCTTC
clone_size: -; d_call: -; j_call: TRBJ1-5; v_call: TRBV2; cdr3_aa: CASSGEVVQPQHF; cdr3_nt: TGTGCCAGCAGTGGCGAGGTTGTCCAGCCCCAGCATTTT
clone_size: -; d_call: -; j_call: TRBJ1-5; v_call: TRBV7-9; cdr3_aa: CASSLGAGSFDQPQHF; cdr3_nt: TGTGCCAGCAGCTTAGGGGCGGGGAGTTTCGATCAGCCCCAGCATTTT
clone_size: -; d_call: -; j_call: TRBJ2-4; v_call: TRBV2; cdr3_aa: CASSELDLIAKNIQYF; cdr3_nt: TGTGCCAGCAGTGAACTAGATCTCATAGCCAAAAACATTCAGTACTTC
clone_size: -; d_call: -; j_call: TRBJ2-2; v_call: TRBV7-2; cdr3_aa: CASSFFSGSNTGELFF; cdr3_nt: TGTGCCAGCAGCTTTTTTTCGGGATCGAACACCGGGGAGCTGTTTTTT
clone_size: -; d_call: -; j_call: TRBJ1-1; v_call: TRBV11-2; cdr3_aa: CASSASNTEAFF; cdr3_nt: TGTGCCAGCAGCGCCTCGAACACTGAAGCTTTCTTT
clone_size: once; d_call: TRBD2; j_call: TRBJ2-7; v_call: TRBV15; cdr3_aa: CATSPQTSRSSYEQYF; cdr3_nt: TGTGCCACCAGTCCCCAGACTAGCAGAAGCTCCTACGAGCAGTACTTC
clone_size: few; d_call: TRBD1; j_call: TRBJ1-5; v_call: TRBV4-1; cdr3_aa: CASSRDRAGQPQHF; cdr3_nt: TGCGCCAGCAGCCGGGACAGGGCGGGTCAGCCCCAGCATTTT
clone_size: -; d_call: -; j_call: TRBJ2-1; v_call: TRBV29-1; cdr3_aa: CSVRREPEDEQFF; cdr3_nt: TGCAGCGTTCGCCGGGAGCCCGAGGATGAGCAGTTCTTC
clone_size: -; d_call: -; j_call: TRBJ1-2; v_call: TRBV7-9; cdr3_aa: CASSSTSRGVHGYTF; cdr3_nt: TGTGCCAGCAGCTCCACCTCCAGGGGAGTCCATGGCTACACCTTC
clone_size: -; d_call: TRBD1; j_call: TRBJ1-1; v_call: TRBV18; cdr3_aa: CASSPTRDSIDITEAFF; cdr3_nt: TGTGCCAGCTCACCCACCCGGGACAGCATCGACATTACTGAAGCTTTCTTT
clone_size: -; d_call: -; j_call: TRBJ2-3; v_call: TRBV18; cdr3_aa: CASSPVQTTSTDTQYF; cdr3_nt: TGTGCCAGCTCACCAGTCCAGACGACTAGCACAGATACGCAGTATTTT
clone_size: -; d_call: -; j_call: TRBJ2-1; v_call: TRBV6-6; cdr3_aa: CASSPNDEGSYNEQFF; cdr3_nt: TGTGCCAGCAGCCCGAACGACGAAGGCTCCTACAATGAGCAGTTCTTC
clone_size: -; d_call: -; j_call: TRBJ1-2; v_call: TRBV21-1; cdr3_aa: CASSPRQGRHYGYTF; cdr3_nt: TGTGCCAGCAGCCCCCGACAGGGGAGGCACTATGGCTACACCTTC
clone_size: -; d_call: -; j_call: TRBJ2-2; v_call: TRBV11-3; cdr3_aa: CASSFTFRPSGDTGELFF; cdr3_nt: TGTGCCAGCAGCTTCACTTTTAGACCCTCCGGGGACACCGGGGAGCTGTTTTTT
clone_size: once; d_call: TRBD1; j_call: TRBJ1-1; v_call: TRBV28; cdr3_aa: CASRPGYGTGRTEAFF; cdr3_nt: TGTGCCAGCAGGCCCGGTTATGGGACAGGGAGAACTGAAGCTTTCTTT
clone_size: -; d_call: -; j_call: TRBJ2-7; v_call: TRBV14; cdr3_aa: CASSHHRPAGDREQYF; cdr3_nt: TGTGCCAGCAGCCACCATAGGCCCGCAGGTGACAGGGAGCAGTACTTC
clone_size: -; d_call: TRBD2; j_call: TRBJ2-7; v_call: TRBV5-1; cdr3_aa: CASSHTSGSYEQYF; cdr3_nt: TGCGCCAGCAGCCATACTAGCGGGAGTTACGAGCAGTACTTC
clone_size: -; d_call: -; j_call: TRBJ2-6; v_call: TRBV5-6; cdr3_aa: CASSFPSGIGANVLTF; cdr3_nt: TGTGCCAGCAGCTTTCCGTCCGGGATCGGGGCCAACGTCCTGACTTTC
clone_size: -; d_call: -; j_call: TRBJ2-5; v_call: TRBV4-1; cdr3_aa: CASSRGQKLEETQYF; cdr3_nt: TGCGCCAGCAGCCGAGGACAGAAACTCGAAGAGACCCAGTACTTC
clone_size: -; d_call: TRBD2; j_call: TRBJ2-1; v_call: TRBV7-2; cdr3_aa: CASSGLVSSYNEQFF; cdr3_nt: TGTGCCAGCAGCGGACTAGTTAGCTCCTACAATGAGCAGTTCTTC
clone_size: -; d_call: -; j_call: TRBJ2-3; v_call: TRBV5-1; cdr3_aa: CASSLIRDPDTQYF; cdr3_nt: TGCGCCAGCAGCTTGATTCGGGACCCAGATACGCAGTATTTT
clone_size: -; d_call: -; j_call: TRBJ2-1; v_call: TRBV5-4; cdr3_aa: CASSPRGGATYNEQFF; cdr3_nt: TGTGCCAGCAGCCCGAGGGGCGGCGCTACCTACAATGAGCAGTTCTTC
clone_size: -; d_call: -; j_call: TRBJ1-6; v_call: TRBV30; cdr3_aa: CAWSAYFGDSPLHF; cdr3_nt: TGTGCCTGGAGTGCCTACTTTGGGGATTCACCCCTCCACTTT
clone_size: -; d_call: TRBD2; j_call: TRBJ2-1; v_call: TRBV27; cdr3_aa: CASSFSRSQRLADYNEQFF; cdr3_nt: TGTGCCAGCAGTTTCTCGCGTTCCCAGAGACTAGCGGATTACAATGAGCAGTTCTTC
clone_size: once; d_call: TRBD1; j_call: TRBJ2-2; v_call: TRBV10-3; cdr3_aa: CAIHPTGVTGELFF; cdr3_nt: TGTGCCATCCACCCGACAGGGGTCACCGGGGAGCTGTTTTTT
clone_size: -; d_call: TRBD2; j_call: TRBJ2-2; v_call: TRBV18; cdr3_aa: CASSPPTSGRVTGELFF; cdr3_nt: TGTGCCAGCTCACCACCTACTAGCGGGAGAGTGACCGGGGAGCTGTTTTTT
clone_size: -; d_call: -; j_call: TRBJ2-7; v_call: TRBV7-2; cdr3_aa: CASSLLYEQYF; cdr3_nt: TGTGCCAGCAGCTTATTATACGAGCAGTACTTC
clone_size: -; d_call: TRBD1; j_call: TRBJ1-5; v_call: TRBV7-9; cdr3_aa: CASSSQGTGLSATQHF; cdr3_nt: TGTGCCAGCAGCTCACAAGGGACAGGGCTATCAGCAACCCAGCATTTT
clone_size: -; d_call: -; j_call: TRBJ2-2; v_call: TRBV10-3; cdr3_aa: CAISESMGRDTGELFF; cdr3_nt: TGTGCCATCAGTGAGTCGATGGGTCGAGACACCGGGGAGCTGTTTTTT
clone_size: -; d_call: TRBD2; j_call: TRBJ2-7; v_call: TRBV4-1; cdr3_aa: CASSQVGGGEQYF; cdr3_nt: TGCGCCAGCAGCCAAGTTGGGGGGGGCGAGCAGTACTTC
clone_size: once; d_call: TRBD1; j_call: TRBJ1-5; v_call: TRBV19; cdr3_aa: CASSSRDRGQPQHF; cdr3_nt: TGTGCCAGTAGTTCGCGGGACAGGGGACAGCCCCAGCATTTT
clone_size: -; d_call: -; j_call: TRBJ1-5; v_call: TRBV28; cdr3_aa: CASSLINQPQHF; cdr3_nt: TGTGCCAGCAGCCTGATTAATCAGCCCCAGCATTTT
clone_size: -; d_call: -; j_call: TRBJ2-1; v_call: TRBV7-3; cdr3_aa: CASSPPGVHNEQFF; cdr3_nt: TGTGCCAGCAGCCCTCCAGGGGTCCACAATGAGCAGTTCTTC
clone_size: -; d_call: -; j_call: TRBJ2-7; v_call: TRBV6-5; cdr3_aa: CASSYDGNYEQYF; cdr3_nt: TGTGCCAGCAGTTACGACGGAAACTACGAGCAGTACTTC
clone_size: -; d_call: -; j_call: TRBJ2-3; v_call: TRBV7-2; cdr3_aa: CASSLDRQSTDTQYF; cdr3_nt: TGTGCCAGCAGCTTAGATAGACAGAGCACAGATACGCAGTATTTT